This TCR beta chain was recovered during a study of T-cell reconstitution after alpha-beta-depleted transplantation in children. At least ten counts were recorded for this clonotype. The authors prepared the TCRbeta library with unique molecular identifiers. TCRdb reanalysed the PCR reads using MiXCR and keeps one entry per CDR3 protein. The sample includes about 300,000 distinct CDR3 sequences, 9.5% to 13% of them seen just once. This TCR was sampled from a boy younger than two with acute myeloid leukemia, due to receive a stem cell transplant. Sequencing used PBMCs, obtained before TCRalphabeta/CD19-depleted stem cell transplant.

In DNA, the CDR3 is TGCAGCGTCTGCGGACTAGCGGGAGAATTGGATACGCAGTATTTT. It is translated as CSVCGLAGELDTQYF. The chain links TRBV29-1 to TRBJ2-3; 13 bases are shared with TRBD2. The V gene's germline CDR1 is SQVTM and CDR2 ANQGSEA. V lost 6 bases to trimming and J lost 6 bases; unmatched junction nucleotides: 9. The CDR3 is 15 amino acids.